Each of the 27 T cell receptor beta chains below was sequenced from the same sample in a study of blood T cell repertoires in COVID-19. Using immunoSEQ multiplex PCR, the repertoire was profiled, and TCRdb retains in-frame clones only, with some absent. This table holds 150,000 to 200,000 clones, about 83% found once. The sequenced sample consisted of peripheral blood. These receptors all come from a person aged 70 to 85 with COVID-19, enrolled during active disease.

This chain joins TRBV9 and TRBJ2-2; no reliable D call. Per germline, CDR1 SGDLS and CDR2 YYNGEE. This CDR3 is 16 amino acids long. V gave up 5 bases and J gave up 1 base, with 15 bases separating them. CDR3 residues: CASREKRVENTGELFF. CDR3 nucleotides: TGTGCCAGCAGGGAAAAACGGGTAGAGAACACCGGGGAGCTGTTTTTT.

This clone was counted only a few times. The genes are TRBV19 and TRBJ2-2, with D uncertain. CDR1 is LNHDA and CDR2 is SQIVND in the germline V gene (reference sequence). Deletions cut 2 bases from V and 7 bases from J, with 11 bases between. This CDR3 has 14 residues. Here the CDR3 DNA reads TGTGCCAGTAGTATAATCCCCTTATACGGGGAGCTGTTTTTT. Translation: CASSIIPLYGELFF. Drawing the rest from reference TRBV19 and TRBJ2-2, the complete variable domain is DGGITQSPKYLFRKEGQNVTLSCEQNLNHDAMYWYRQDPGQGLRLIYYSQIVNDFQKGDIAEGYSVSREKKESFPLTVTSAQKNPTAFYLCASSIIPLYGELFFGEGSRLTVL.

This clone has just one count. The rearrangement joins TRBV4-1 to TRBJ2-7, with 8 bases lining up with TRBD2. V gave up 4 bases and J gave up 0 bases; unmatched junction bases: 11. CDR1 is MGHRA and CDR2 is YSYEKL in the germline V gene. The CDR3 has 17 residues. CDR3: CASSRLQTSASSYEQYF. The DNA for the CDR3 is TGCGCCAGCAGCCGATTACAGACTAGCGCGAGCTCCTACGAGCAGTACTTC.

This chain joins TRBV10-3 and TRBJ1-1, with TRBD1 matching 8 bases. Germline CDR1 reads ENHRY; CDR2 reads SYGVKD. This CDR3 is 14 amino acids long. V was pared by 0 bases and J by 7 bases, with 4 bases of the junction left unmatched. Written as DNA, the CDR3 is TGTGCCATCAGTGAGTCTACAGGGGGAATTGAAGCTTTCTTT. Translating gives CAISESTGGIEAFF.

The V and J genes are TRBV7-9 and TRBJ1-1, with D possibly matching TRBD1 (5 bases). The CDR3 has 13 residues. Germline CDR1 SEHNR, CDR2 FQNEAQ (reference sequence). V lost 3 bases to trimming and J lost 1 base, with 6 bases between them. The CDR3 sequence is CASSFGGNTEAFF. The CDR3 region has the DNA TGTGCCAGCAGCTTCGGGGGGAACACTGAAGCTTTCTTT.

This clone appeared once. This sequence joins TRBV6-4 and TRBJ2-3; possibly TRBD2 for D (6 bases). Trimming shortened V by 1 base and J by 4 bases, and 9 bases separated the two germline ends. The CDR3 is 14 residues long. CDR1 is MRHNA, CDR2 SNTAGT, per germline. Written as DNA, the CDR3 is TGTGCCAGCAGTGACTTCGGGGGTCCAGATACGCAGTATTTT. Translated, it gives CASSDFGGPDTQYF.

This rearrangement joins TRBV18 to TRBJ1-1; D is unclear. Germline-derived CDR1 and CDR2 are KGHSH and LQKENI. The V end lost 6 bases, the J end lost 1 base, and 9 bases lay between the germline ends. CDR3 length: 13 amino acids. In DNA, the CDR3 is TGTGCCAGCTCCCCGCAGTGGAACACTGAAGCTTTCTTT. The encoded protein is CASSPQWNTEAFF.

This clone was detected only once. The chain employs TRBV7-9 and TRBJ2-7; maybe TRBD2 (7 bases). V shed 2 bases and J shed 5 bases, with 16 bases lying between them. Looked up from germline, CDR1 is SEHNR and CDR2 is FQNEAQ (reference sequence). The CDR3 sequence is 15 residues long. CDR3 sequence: CASSLQLGGPHEQYF. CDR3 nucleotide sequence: TGTGCCAGCAGCTTACAGTTGGGGGGGCCCCACGAGCAGTACTTC.

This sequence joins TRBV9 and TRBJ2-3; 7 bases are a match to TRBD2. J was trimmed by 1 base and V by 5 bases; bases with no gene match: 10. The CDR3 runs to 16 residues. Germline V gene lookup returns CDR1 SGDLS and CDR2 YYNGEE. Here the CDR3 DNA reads TGTGCCAGCAGTGCCCACGGGGGAGGGGGCACAGATACGCAGTATTTT. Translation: CASSAHGGGGTDTQYF.

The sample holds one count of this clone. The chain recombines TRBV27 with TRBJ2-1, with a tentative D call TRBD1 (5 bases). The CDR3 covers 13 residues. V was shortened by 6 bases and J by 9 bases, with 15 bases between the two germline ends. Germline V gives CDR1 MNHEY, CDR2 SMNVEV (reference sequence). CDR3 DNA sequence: TGTGCCAGCAGGGTGAATGGACACGGTGAGCAGTTCTTC. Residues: CASRVNGHGEQFF.

CDR3 sequence: CASSYGLAGGLNEQFF. CDR3 in DNA: TGTGCCAGCAGCTACGGACTAGCGGGAGGGCTGAATGAGCAGTTCTTC. The V gene is TRBV7-9, the J gene TRBJ2-1; the match to TRBD2 covers 15 bases. After removal of 4 bases from V and 7 bases from J, the junction contained 5 bases not matched to a gene. The germline V gene has CDR1 SEHNR and CDR2 FQNEAQ (reference sequence). The CDR3 covers 16 residues.

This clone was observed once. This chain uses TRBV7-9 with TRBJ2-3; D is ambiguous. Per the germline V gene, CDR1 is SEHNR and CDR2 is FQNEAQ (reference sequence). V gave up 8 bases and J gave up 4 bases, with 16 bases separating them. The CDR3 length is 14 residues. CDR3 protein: CASPDSMSPDTQYF. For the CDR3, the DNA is TGTGCCAGCCCAGACTCGATGAGCCCAGATACGCAGTATTTT.

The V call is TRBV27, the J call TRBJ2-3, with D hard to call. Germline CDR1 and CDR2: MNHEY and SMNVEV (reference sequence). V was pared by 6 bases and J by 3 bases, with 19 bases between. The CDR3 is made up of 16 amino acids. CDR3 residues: CASRLAAAFGTDTQYF. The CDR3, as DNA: TGTGCCAGCAGGTTGGCGGCAGCATTCGGAACAGATACGCAGTATTTT.

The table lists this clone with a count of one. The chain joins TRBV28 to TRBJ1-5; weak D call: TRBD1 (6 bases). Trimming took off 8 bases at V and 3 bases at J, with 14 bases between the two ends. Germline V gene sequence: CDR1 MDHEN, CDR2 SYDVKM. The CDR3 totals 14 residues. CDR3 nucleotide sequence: TGTGCCAGCCGACAGGTCATAGACAATCAGCCCCAGCATTTT. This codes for CASRQVIDNQPQHF.

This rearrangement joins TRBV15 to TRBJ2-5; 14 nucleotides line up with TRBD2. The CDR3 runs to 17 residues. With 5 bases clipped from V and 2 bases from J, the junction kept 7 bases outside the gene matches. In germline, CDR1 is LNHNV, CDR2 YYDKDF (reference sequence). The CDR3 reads CATSGRLAGGGQETQYF. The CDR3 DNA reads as TGTGCCACCAGCGGAAGACTAGCGGGAGGGGGACAAGAGACCCAGTACTTC.

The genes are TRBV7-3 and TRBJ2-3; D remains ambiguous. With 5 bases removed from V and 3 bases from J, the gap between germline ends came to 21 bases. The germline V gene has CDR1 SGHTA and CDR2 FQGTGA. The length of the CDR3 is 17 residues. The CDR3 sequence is CASSQSPAGWLTDTQYF. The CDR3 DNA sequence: TGTGCCAGCAGCCAGAGTCCAGCAGGTTGGCTTACAGATACGCAGTATTTT. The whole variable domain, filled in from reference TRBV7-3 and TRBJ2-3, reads GAGVSQTPSNKVTEKGKYVELRCDPISGHTALYWYRQSLGQGPEFLIYFQGTGAADDSGLPNDRFFAVRPEGSVSTLKIQRTERGDSAVYLCASSQSPAGWLTDTQYFGPGTRLTVL.

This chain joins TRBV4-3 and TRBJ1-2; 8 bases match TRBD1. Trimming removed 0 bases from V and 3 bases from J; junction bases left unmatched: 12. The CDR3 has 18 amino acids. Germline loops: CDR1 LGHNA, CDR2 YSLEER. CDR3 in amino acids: CASSQDRRTGLAYYGYTF. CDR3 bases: TGCGCCAGCAGCCAAGATCGAAGGACAGGGTTGGCGTACTATGGCTACACCTTC.

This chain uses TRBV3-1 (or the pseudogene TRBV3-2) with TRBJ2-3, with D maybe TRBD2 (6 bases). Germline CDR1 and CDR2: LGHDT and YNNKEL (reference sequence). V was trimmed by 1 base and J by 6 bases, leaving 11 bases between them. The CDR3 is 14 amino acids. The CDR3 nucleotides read TGTGCCAGCAGCCAAGTGGTTGGGGGGGATACGCAGTATTTT. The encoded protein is CASSQVVGGDTQYF.

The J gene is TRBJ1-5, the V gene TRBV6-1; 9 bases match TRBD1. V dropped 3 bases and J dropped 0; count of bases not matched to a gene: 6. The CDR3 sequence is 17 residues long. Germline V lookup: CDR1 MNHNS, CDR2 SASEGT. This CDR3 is CASSDSRGQGSNQPQHF. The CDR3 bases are TGTGCCAGCAGTGATTCGAGGGGACAGGGTAGCAATCAGCCCCAGCATTTT.

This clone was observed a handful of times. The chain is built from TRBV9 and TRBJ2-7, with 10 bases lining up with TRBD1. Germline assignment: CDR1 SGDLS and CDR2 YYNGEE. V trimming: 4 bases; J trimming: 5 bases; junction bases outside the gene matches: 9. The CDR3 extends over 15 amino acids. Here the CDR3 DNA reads TGTGCCAGCAGCCCAGCCGGGACAGGGGTCCACGAGCAGTACTTC. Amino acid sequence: CASSPAGTGVHEQYF.

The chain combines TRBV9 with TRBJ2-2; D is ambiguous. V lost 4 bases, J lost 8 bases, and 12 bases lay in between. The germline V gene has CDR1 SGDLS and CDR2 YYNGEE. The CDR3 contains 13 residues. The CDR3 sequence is CASSTVLGGELFF. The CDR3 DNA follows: TGTGCCAGCAGCACTGTCCTCGGGGGGGAGCTGTTTTTT.

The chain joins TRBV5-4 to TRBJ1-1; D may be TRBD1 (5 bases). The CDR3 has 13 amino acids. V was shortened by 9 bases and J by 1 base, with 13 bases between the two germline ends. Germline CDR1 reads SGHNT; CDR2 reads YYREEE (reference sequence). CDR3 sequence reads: CATERTGNTEAFF. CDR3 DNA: TGTGCCACCGAGCGCACAGGGAACACTGAAGCTTTCTTT.

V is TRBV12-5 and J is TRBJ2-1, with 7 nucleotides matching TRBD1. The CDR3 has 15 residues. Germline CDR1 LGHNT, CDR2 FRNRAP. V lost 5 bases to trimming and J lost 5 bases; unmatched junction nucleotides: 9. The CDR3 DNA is TGTGCTAGTGGTAAAGGGGACAGAACGAACAATGAGCAGTTCTTC. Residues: CASGKGDRTNNEQFF. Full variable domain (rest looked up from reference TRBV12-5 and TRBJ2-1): DARVTQTPRHKVTEMGQEVTMRCQPILGHNTVFWYRQTMMQGLELLAYFRNRAPLDDSGMPKDRFSAEMPDATLATLKIQPSEPRDSAVYFCASGKGDRTNNEQFFGPGTRLTVL.

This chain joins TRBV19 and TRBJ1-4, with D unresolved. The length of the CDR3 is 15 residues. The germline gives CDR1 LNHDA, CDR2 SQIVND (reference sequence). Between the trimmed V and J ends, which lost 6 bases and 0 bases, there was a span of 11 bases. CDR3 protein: CASSPRLSTNEKLFF. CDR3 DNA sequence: TGTGCCAGTAGCCCGCGACTCTCAACTAATGAAAAACTGTTTTTT.

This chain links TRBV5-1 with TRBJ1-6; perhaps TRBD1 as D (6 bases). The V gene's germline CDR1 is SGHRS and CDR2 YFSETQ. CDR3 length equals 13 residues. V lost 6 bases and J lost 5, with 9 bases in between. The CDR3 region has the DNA TGCGCCAGCAAAGCAGGGGATAATTCACCCCTCCACTTT. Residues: CASKAGDNSPLHF.

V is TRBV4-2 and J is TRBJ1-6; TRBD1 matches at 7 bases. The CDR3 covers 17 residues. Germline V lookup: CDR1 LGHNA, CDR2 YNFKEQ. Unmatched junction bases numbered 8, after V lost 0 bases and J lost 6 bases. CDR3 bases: TGTGCCAGCAGCCAAGATATTAGGGACAGCCTTAATTCACCCCTCCACTTT. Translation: CASSQDIRDSLNSPLHF.

In nucleotides, the CDR3 is TGTGCCAGCAGCTTAGCTGGACAGGGGAGCACAGATACGCAGTATTTT. Protein product: CASSLAGQGSTDTQYF. This chain connects TRBV11-1 to TRBJ2-3; 9 bases align to TRBD1. CDR3 length equals 16 residues. Germline-derived CDR1 and CDR2 are SGHAT and FQDESV (reference sequence). Trimming took 0 bases from V and 0 from J; bases not matched to a gene: 1. Supplemented by reference TRBV11-1 and TRBJ2-3, the full variable domain reads EAEVAQSPRYKITEKSQAVAFWCDPISGHATLYWYRQILGQGPELLVQFQDESVVDDSQLPKDRFSAERLKGVDSTLKIQPAELGDSAMYLCASSLAGQGSTDTQYFGPGTRLTVL.